The subject of this entry is one TCR beta chain. The sample comes from a study of blood T cells in healthy people across ages. Through a sample-barcoded 5' primer and a J-beta primer mix, a second PCR was run for roughly 6 to 12 cycles. Using its own MiXCR run on the 5' RACE reads, TCRdb lists one record per CDR3 protein. The profile covers 2 million or so distinct CDR3 sequences, with about 50% appearing a single time and roughly 2% taken by the ten largest. This CDR3 comprises 15 residues. Germline V CDR1 and CDR2: MNHEY, SVGEGT. There were healthy Caucasian individuals from Russia, aged roughly 6 to 100, serving as donors.

The clonotype comes from a woman in her thirties or forties in good health. The gene calls are TRBV6-2 or TRBV6-3 and TRBJ2-5; D tentatively reads TRBD1 or TRBD2 (6 bases each). The J call could be wrong; TRBJ2-7 is a better fit for the DNA end. Sequenced: blood. The CDR3 is CASTQPRGEPNEQYF. The DNA of the CDR3 is TGTGCCAGCACCCAACCGAGGGGGGAACCCAACGAGCAGTACTTC.